This T cell receptor (beta chain) is from a study of T cell repertoires in cytomegalovirus infection (dated by TCRdb to between 2018 and 2021). In terms of the full investigation: Recently identified HLA-C-restricted CMV epitopes, whose presentation resists viral immunomodulation, were targeted by peptide stimulations together with well-studied HLA-B-restricted epitopes. The HLA type of each donor mattered for the analysis, because public TCR beta signatures pointed to carriage of CMV infection along with the matching HLA type. Beyond this particular receptor, the publication reports: Carriers of CMV infection plus the relevant HLA type were discriminated by the cumulative frequency of public TCR beta family members in the study cohort and in an independent approximately 350-donor cohort. In the ex vivo response, HLA-C-restricted CMV-specific TCR beta clonotypes were dominant, and in two of eight donors the single most frequent clonotype came from this HLA-C-restricted group.

Sequencing was performed on an Illumina HiSeq 1500. TCRdb ran its own pipeline on the public reads, namely fastp trimming at Q25 and MiXCR clone calling, and kept in-frame beta chains. Identical CDR3 proteins give one entry, which carries the most common genes and DNA. Counted in this sample were 900,000 to 950,000 distinct CDR3 sequences; approximately 33% of them appeared once. Of the sample, roughly 13% is held by the ten largest clones. The treatment or condition label on this specimen signifies: in vitro stimulation with specific CMV peptide epitopes to enrich CMV-specific T cells. This clonotype has a handful of counts. The antigen it binds to is not known. Base qualities were left out, and no much larger clone turns up one base away. This receptor was taken from a human donor in good health (CMV status not recorded). Some clones in this sample may be carry-over from other donors' samples. Sequenced material: cultured CD8+ T cells from PBMCs, taken from culture after CMV antigen stimulation.

CDR3 region: CATSRDGGLRDEQYF. The bases are TGTGCCACCAGCAGAGATGGGGGACTAAGAGACGAGCAGTACTTC. This sequence uses TRBV15 and TRBJ2-7, and 7 bases in between align with TRBD2. V has 0 bases trimmed and J has 5 bases trimmed; junction bases matching no gene number 7. Spanning cysteine to phenylalanine, the CDR3 consists of 15 amino acids. Only the CDR3 part of the read is kept: 45 bases, read in frame from the first base. The germline V gene (reference sequence) gives CDR1 as LNHNV and CDR2 as YYDKDF. When the CDR3 is completed using the reference TRBV15 and TRBJ2-7 genes on either side, the full variable domain is DAMVIQNPRYQVTQFGKPVTLSCSQTLNHNVMYWYQQKSSQAPKLLFHYYDKDFNNEADTPDNFQSRRPNTSFCFLDIRSPGLGDTAMYLCATSRDGGLRDEQYFGPGTRLTVT.